This TCR beta chain was captured in a study of blood T cell repertoires in COVID-19. Study-level background: Samples of COVID-19 (acute and convalescent) were obtained from the United States, Italy and Spain. T cells, B-cell-depleted T cells, or PBMCs provided the cDNA or gDNA that served as material.

Profiling relied on immunoSEQ multiplex PCR, and the TCRdb table lists in-frame clones only, not all of them. The sample contains about 92,000 clones, 60% to 85% of which appear only once. This clonotype was obtained from a man between 45 and 60 years old who had recovered from COVID-19. Material: peripheral blood.

CDR3 DNA: TGTGCCAGCAGCTTTGGGGGCCGCCCCGGGGAGCTGTTTTTT. Encoded protein: CASSFGGRPGELFF. The J gene is TRBJ2-2, the V gene TRBV5-4; perhaps TRBD1 as D (6 bases). Trimming left V 2 bases short and J 6 bases short, with 11 bases between. This CDR3 comprises 14 residues. Germline V gives CDR1 SGHNT, CDR2 YYREEE (reference sequence).